These 15 T cell receptor beta chains were sequenced from one sample in a study of cytomegalovirus exposure and HLA in healthy donors. Both 60 Vbeta primers and 13 Jbeta primers went into the PCR. Measured with immunoSEQ multiplex PCR; TCRdb has only the in-frame clones, and not every one. The sample comprises some 180,000 clones, roughly 90% of which are singletons, and roughly 0.2% rests with the top ten. Input material: PBMCs. The receptors originated from a girl in the first two years of life in good health and CMV-seronegative.

DNA of the CDR3: TGTGCCAGCAGCCTGCGGGACAGGAGCTCCTACGAGCAGTACTTC. Translated, it gives CASSLRDRSSYEQYF. This chain joins TRBV7-8 and TRBJ2-7; 8 positions agree with TRBD1. Germline values: CDR1 SGHVS, CDR2 FQNEAQ. The length of the CDR3 is 15 residues. With V trimmed by 5 bases and J by 0 bases, 6 bases remained unmatched.

This clone has just one count. The chain joins TRBV19 to TRBJ2-2; 7 bases agree with TRBD1. CDR1 LNHDA and CDR2 SQIVND come from the germline V gene (reference sequence). The V gene end was trimmed by 6 bases and the J gene end by 6 bases; junction bases not matched to a gene: 4. CDR3 length equals 13 residues. The CDR3 protein is CASSITGAGELFF. The CDR3 DNA sequence: TGTGCCAGTAGCATCACAGGGGCCGGGGAGCTGTTTTTT.

This clone has more than one count but fewer than ten. The chain has TRBV19 and TRBJ2-1, with D perhaps matching TRBD2 (5 bases). The CDR3 sequence is 15 residues long. V was trimmed by 4 bases and J by 3 bases, leaving 13 bases between them. The germline CDR1 and CDR2 sequences are LNHDA and SQIVND (reference sequence). The DNA of the CDR3 is TGTGCCAGTAGTAAGCGGACTGAGATCTACAATGAGCAGTTCTTC. This encodes CASSKRTEIYNEQFF.

The chain is built from TRBV27 and TRBJ2-7, with D possibly TRBD2 on 6 matching bases. The CDR3 is 14 residues long. Trimming pared 8 bases from V and 6 bases from J, leaving 20 bases between. Germline values: CDR1 MNHEY, CDR2 SMNVEV (reference sequence). CDR3 residues: CASSGGTHLGEQYF. The CDR3 DNA follows: TGTGCCAGCTCCGGAGGGACCCACCTCGGCGAGCAGTACTTC.

The chain joins TRBV15 to TRBJ1-5; 7 positions match TRBD1. J was trimmed by 1 base and V by 11 bases; bases with no gene match: 8. Per germline, CDR1 LNHNV and CDR2 YYDKDF (reference sequence). This CDR3 comprises 14 residues. CDR3 loop: CAASTGPSNQPQHF. For the CDR3, the DNA is TGTGCCGCTTCGACAGGGCCAAGCAATCAGCCCCAGCATTTT.

The rearrangement joins TRBV18 to TRBJ1-3; a possible D gene is TRBD1 (5 bases). This CDR3 has 16 amino acids. Trimming pared 3 bases from V and 4 bases from J, leaving 16 bases between. Germline-derived CDR1 and CDR2 are KGHSH and LQKENI. The CDR3 loop reads CASSPAGATWGNTIYF. The CDR3 coding sequence is TGTGCCAGCTCACCCGCTGGGGCTACGTGGGGAAACACCATATATTTT.

This chain's CDR3 is CASSGPGGYNSPLHF. CDR3 coding DNA: TGTGCCAGCAGTGGCCCAGGGGGGTATAATTCACCCCTCCACTTT. V and J are TRBV6-5 and TRBJ1-6, with 7 nucleotides matching TRBD1. This CDR3 region has 15 residues. V was pared by 5 bases and J by 4 bases, with 5 bases of the junction left unmatched. The germline gives CDR1 MNHEY, CDR2 SVGAGI.

The chain employs TRBV18 and TRBJ1-2, with D uncertain. V lost 3 bases to trimming and J lost 2 bases, with 10 bases between them. The CDR3 is made up of 14 amino acids. Per the germline V gene, CDR1 is KGHSH and CDR2 is LQKENI. CDR3 DNA: TGTGCCAGCTCACCGTTGGGAGGCAACTATGGCTACACCTTC. It translates to CASSPLGGNYGYTF.

This sequence joins TRBV30 and TRBJ2-7; TRBD1 matches at 8 bases. The junction had 5 bases not matched to a gene; V was cut back by 0 bases and J by 4 bases. Germline CDR1 is GTSNPN and CDR2 is SVGIG (reference sequence). The CDR3 runs 14 residues. The CDR3 bases are TGTGCCTGGAGTGTGGGCAGGGGGCCTTACGAGCAGTACTTC. Translated: CAWSVGRGPYEQYF.

The chain links TRBV27 to TRBJ1-1, with D perhaps TRBD1 (5 bases). The CDR3 length is 14 residues. Trimming shortened V by 6 bases and J by 5 bases, and 16 bases separated the two germline ends. CDR1 is MNHEY and CDR2 is SMNVEV in the germline V gene (reference sequence). As DNA, the CDR3 is TGTGCCAGCAGGATATGGGGGGATCGAACTGAAGCTTTCTTT. It specifies CASRIWGDRTEAFF.

As for this clone: Other DNA variants within this sample encode the same CDR3. The chain links TRBV7-2 to TRBJ2-7, with a weak D call TRBD1 (5 bases). This CDR3 region has 11 residues. CDR1 and CDR2 (germline): SGHTA, FQGNSA. The ends were cut back, 2 bases at V and 6 bases at J, with 5 bases in the middle. CDR3 nucleotide sequence: TGTGCCAGCAGCTTACAGGGCGAGCAGTACTTC. This sequence encodes CASSLQGEQYF.

The rearrangement joins TRBV18 to TRBJ2-3; 9 nucleotides agree with TRBD2. The germline CDR1 and CDR2 sequences are KGHSH and LQKENI. The CDR3 runs 15 residues. With 3 bases clipped from V and 7 bases from J, the junction kept 8 bases outside the gene matches. The CDR3 DNA is TGTGCCAGCTCACCTCCGGGACTAGCCGTCTATACGCAGTATTTT. It is translated as CASSPPGLAVYTQYF.

This clone has only one observation. The CDR3 nucleotides read TGTGCCAGCAGGAGGTCAGGGGTGTTTGAAAAACTGTTTTTT. The encoded protein is CASRRSGVFEKLFF. The chain recombines TRBV25-1 with TRBJ1-4, with a possible D match to TRBD1 (6 bases). Trimming shortened V by 6 bases and J by 7 bases, and 15 bases separated the two germline ends. The CDR3 totals 14 residues. Germline V gene data show CDR1 as MGHDK and CDR2 as SYGVNS.

The gene calls are TRBV7-8 and TRBJ1-1; D gene uncertain. Looked up from germline, CDR1 is SGHVS and CDR2 is FQNEAQ. V dropped 0 bases and J dropped 4 bases, with 12 bases sitting between them. This CDR3 spans 15 amino acids. The CDR3 loop is CASSLASVHSTEAFF. In DNA form, the CDR3 reads TGTGCCAGCAGCTTAGCTTCAGTCCACAGCACTGAAGCTTTCTTT.

The chain links TRBV13 to TRBJ1-2; D ambiguous. CDR1 and CDR2 from the germline V gene are PRHDT and FYEKMQ (reference sequence). The CDR3 is 14 residues long. Trimming cost V 4 bases and J 0 bases, with 9 bases left between them. CDR3 sequence (DNA): TGTGCCAGCAGCTACTCTCCGCCTAACTATGGCTACACCTTC. Protein product: CASSYSPPNYGYTF. The full variable domain, its missing parts supplied by reference TRBV13 and TRBJ1-2, is AAGVIQSPRHLIKEKRETATLKCYPIPRHDTVYWYQQGPGQDPQFLISFYEKMQSDKGSIPDRFSAQQFSDYHSELNMSSLELGDSALYFCASSYSPPNYGYTFGSGTRLTVV.